The clone carrying this TCR beta chain has just one count. Its specificity is unknown. Among ophthalmopathy patients, the Clinical Activity Score reached at least 3, the NOSPECS grade reached at least 4, and duration remained under 3 months. V was clipped by 3 bases and J by 0 bases, with 7 bases between them. Per germline, CDR1 SGHNT and CDR2 YYREEE (reference sequence). CDR3 length equals 13 residues. Regions amplified from RNA transcripts were the TCR beta CDR3 regions. HTBI primers drove first-round RT-PCR of the TCR CDR3. MiXCR was run by TCRdb on the multiplex PCR reads, yielding one entry per CDR3 protein. This table holds approximately 600,000 distinct CDR3 sequences, more than 13% found once. The source of the sample is a study of T cells in Graves' hyperthyroidism and ophthalmopathy. Study-wide background: Peripheral blood collection took place at initial diagnosis, before any treatment.

Study-wide results and caveats: Blood also showed most of the thyroid clonotypes that were expanded above 0.001. A model using 13 V-J features told ophthalmopathy apart from stable hyperthyroidism.

The TCR was taken from a woman under 30 with Graves' ophthalmopathy. The sample consisted of blood. V gene TRBV5-4 combines with J gene TRBJ2-7; D is ambiguous. The CDR3 region is CASSSVDSYEQYF. CDR3 DNA sequence: TGTGCCAGCAGCTCAGTAGACTCCTACGAGCAGTACTTC.